The 8 T cell receptor beta chains reported below all come from one sample, sequenced in a study of cytomegalovirus exposure and HLA in healthy donors. PCR primers comprised 60 Vbeta and 13 Jbeta primers. Sequenced by immunoSEQ multiplex PCR; TCRdb stores in-frame clones only, minus some. The sample lists approximately 75,000 clones; approximately 82% were seen once. The sequenced material came from PBMCs. The receptors were gathered from a man aged 65 to 85 in good health and CMV-seropositive.

The V call is TRBV4-1, the J call TRBJ2-1; 11 positions match TRBD2. The CDR3 extends over 16 amino acids. The ends lost 1 base at V and 8 bases at J; junction bases unmatched: 7. CDR1 is MGHRA and CDR2 is YSYEKL in the germline V gene. Here the CDR3 reads CASSQGASGGLDEQFF. In nucleotides, the CDR3 is TGCGCCAGCAGCCAAGGGGCTAGCGGGGGGTTGGATGAGCAGTTCTTC.

V usage is TRBV7-6 and J usage is TRBJ1-2, with 8 bases identical to TRBD1. Germline CDR1 and CDR2: SGHVS and FNYEAQ. The CDR3 extends over 13 amino acids. Unmatched junction bases numbered 7, after V lost 5 bases and J lost 8 bases. CDR3 sequence reads: CASSAETGVGYTF. The CDR3 DNA reads as TGTGCCAGCAGCGCCGAGACAGGGGTCGGCTACACCTTC.

This chain joins TRBV30 and TRBJ1-4; 7 nucleotides match TRBD1. The V segment lost 1 base and the J segment 4 bases; nucleotides outside the gene matches: 3. This CDR3 spans 14 amino acids. In germline, CDR1 is GTSNPN, CDR2 SVGIG (reference sequence). The CDR3 is CAWSGRDSNEKLFF. CDR3 bases: TGTGCCTGGAGTGGGCGGGACAGTAATGAAAAACTGTTTTTT.

This clone was recorded once. The CDR3 loop reads CASSESPGAIGYTF. The CDR3 DNA sequence: TGCGCCAGCAGTGAGTCCCCAGGGGCGATTGGCTACACCTTC. V and J are TRBV10-2 and TRBJ1-2, with D possibly being TRBD1 (6 bases). The CDR3 covers 14 residues. Trimming pared 0 bases from V and 7 bases from J, leaving 12 bases between. CDR1 and CDR2 (germline): WSHSY, SAAADI.

This chain joins TRBV29-1 and TRBJ2-7, with 7 bases that match TRBD1. The germline V gene has CDR1 SQVTM and CDR2 ANQGSEA. CDR3 length: 15 residues. The V gene end was trimmed by 0 bases and the J gene end by 0 bases; junction bases not matched to a gene: 5. The CDR3 sequence is CSVEDLGQSSYEQYF. Here the CDR3 DNA reads TGCAGCGTTGAAGATTTGGGACAGAGCTCCTACGAGCAGTACTTC.

The chain uses TRBV5-1 and TRBJ2-5, with 11 bases matching TRBD1. From germline, CDR1 is SGHRS and CDR2 YFSETQ. After removal of 4 bases from V and 1 base from J, the junction contained 3 bases not matched to a gene. The CDR3 covers 15 residues. This CDR3 reads CASSKDRGPQETQYF. The CDR3 DNA sequence: TGCGCCAGCAGCAAGGACAGGGGGCCCCAAGAGACCCAGTACTTC.

This clone was observed a handful of times. The gene calls are TRBV7-6 and TRBJ1-1; D possibly corresponds to TRBD1 (5 bases). CDR3 length: 15 amino acids. Germline-derived CDR1 and CDR2 are SGHVS and FNYEAQ. Deletions cut 0 bases from V and 9 bases from J, with 17 bases between. The CDR3 sequence: CASSLASGGAQQAFF. The CDR3 DNA reads TGTGCCAGCAGCTTAGCGTCAGGAGGGGCCCAACAAGCTTTCTTT.

The chain links TRBV11-1 to TRBJ2-2; D is unresolved. The CDR3 runs 12 residues. Germline CDR1 SGHAT, CDR2 FQDESV (reference sequence). The ends were cut back, 5 bases at V and 2 bases at J, with 3 bases in the middle. CDR3 coding DNA: TGTGCCAGCAGCACAAACACCGGGGAGCTGTTTTTT. Its translation: CASSTNTGELFF.